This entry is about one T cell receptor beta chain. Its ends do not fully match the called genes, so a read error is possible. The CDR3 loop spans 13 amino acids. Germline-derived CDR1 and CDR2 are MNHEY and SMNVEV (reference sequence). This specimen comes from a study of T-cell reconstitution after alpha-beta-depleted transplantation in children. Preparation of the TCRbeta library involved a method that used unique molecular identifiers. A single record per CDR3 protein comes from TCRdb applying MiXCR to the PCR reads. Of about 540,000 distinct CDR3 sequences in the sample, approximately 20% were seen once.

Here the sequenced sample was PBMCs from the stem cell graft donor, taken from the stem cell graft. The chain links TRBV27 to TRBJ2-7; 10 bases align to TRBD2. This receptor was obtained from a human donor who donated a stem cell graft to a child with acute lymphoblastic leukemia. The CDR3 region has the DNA TGTGCCAGCACTTTAGCGGGAGGCTACGAGCAGTACTTC. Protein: CASTLAGGYEQYF.